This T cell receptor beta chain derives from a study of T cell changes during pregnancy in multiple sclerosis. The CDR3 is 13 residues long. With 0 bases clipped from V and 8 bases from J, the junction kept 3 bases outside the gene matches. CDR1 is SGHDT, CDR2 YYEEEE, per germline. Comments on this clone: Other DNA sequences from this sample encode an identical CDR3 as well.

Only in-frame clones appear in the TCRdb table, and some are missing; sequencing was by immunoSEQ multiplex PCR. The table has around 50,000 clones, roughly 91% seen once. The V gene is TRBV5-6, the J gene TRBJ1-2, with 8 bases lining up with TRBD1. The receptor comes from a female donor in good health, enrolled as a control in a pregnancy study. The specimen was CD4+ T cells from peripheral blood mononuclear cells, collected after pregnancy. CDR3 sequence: CASSLATGDGYTF. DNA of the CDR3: TGTGCCAGCAGCTTGGCGACAGGGGACGGCTACACCTTC. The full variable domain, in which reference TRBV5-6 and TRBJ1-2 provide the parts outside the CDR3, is DAGVTQSPTHLIKTRGQQVTLRCSPKSGHDTVSWYQQALGQGPQFIFQYYEEEERQRGNFPDRFSGHQFPNYSSELNVNALLLGDSALYLCASSLATGDGYTFGSGTRLTVV.